This T cell receptor (beta chain) was captured in a study of T cell changes during pregnancy in multiple sclerosis. This clone was counted between two and nine times. Germline V gene sequence: CDR1 SQVTM, CDR2 ANQGSEA. The V and J ends lost 7 bases and 0 bases, in that order; junction bases with no gene match: 11. CDR3 length equals 15 residues. Profiling relied on immunoSEQ multiplex PCR, and the TCRdb table lists in-frame clones only, not all of them. Of 28,000 or so clones listed, roughly 89% are singletons. Sequencing was performed on CD4+ T cells from peripheral blood mononuclear cells, taken in the second trimester of pregnancy. The chain carries TRBV29-1 and TRBJ1-1; TRBD1 agrees at 7 bases. The TCR sequence derives from a female donor with multiple sclerosis, enrolled in a pregnancy study. DNA of the CDR3: TGCAGCGCCGGAGGGGGCTGGGGTATGAACACTGAAGCTTTCTTT. This sequence encodes CSAGGGWGMNTEAFF.